This entry lists 16 T cell receptor beta chains sequenced from one sample in a study of blood T cell repertoires in COVID-19. TCRdb keeps only in-frame clones here, not all; method: immunoSEQ multiplex PCR. The repertoire includes roughly 34,000 clones, roughly 75% of them detected once, and about 14% sits in the top ten. Sequenced material: peripheral blood. Receptors were obtained from a man older than 75 with active or convalescent COVID-19.

The chain is built from TRBV19 and TRBJ2-1, with D maybe TRBD1 (6 bases). With 10 bases removed from V and 10 bases from J, the gap between germline ends came to 17 bases. This CDR3 spans 12 amino acids. Germline V gene sequence: CDR1 LNHDA, CDR2 SQIVND (reference sequence). The CDR3: CANPETGFEQFF. CDR3 DNA sequence: TGTGCCAATCCCGAGACAGGTTTCGAGCAGTTCTTC. The variable domain in full, completed from reference TRBV19 and TRBJ2-1, reads DGGITQSPKYLFRKEGQNVTLSCEQNLNHDAMYWYRQDPGQGLRLIYYSQIVNDFQKGDIAEGYSVSREKKESFPLTVTSAQKNPTAFYLCANPETGFEQFFGPGTRLTVL.

The chain recombines TRBV5-1 with TRBJ2-3; a possible D gene is TRBD2 (5 bases). There are 15 residues in the CDR3. The V gene's germline CDR1 is SGHRS and CDR2 YFSETQ. The V gene lost 6 bases and the J gene lost 2 bases, with 16 bases spanning the gap. CDR3 sequence (DNA): TGCGCCAGCAAACGAACCGGAGGACTCACAGATACGCAGTATTTT. Translating it yields CASKRTGGLTDTQYF.

V and J are TRBV28 and TRBJ2-5, with TRBD2 matching 9 bases. Germline CDR1 and CDR2: MDHEN and SYDVKM. Germline trimming cut 6 bases from V and 3 bases from J; bases unmatched to any gene: 11. The CDR3 runs to 16 residues. The DNA for the CDR3 is TGTGCCAGCAGCCCAAATGATAGCGGGAGAAAAGAGACCCAGTACTTC. Its protein is CASSPNDSGRKETQYF.

This clone was seen more than once but under ten times. This chain uses TRBV7-7 with TRBJ2-5; TRBD1 matches at 10 bases. CDR3 length: 15 amino acids. Per the germline V gene, CDR1 is SSHAT and CDR2 is FNYEAQ (reference sequence). Trimming took 5 bases from V and 2 from J; bases not matched to a gene: 5. CDR3 nucleotides: TGTGCCAGCAGCACCGGACAGGGGGGTCAAGAGACCCAGTACTTC. This encodes CASSTGQGGQETQYF.

V gene TRBV7-2 combines with J gene TRBJ1-3; TRBD1 might be the D (6 bases). Trimming removed 6 bases from V and 3 bases from J, with 15 bases in between. The CDR3 runs 15 residues. Germline CDR1 SGHTA, CDR2 FQGNSA. The CDR3 DNA is TGTGCCAGCAGAACCACAGGGATAATTGGAAACACCATATATTTT. Amino acid sequence: CASRTTGIIGNTIYF.

The rearrangement joins TRBV11-3 to TRBJ2-1; D unclear. V lost 5 bases, J lost 2 bases, and 13 bases lay in between. The CDR3 consists of 15 residues. Germline CDR1 and CDR2: SGHNT and YENEEA. The CDR3 DNA is TGTGCCAGCAGCGCCGGAGCCCATACCTACAATGAGCAGTTCTTC. Its translation is CASSAGAHTYNEQFF.

V gene TRBV7-9 combines with J gene TRBJ2-1; a possible D gene is TRBD2 (6 bases). The CDR3 extends over 15 amino acids. The germline CDR1 and CDR2 sequences are SEHNR and FQNEAQ (reference sequence). Trimming stripped 2 bases from V and 6 bases from J, with 14 bases between. The CDR3 is CASSLYDGSRNEQFF. CDR3 bases: TGTGCCAGCAGCTTATATGACGGGAGTCGCAATGAGCAGTTCTTC.

The V call is TRBV20-1, the J call TRBJ1-1; possibly TRBD1 for D (6 bases). This CDR3 has 11 amino acids. V gave up 5 bases and J gave up 10 bases, with 14 bases separating them. Germline assignment: CDR1 DFQATT and CDR2 SNEGSKA (reference sequence). The DNA for the CDR3 is TGCAGTGCTTTAACAGGGAGGGGAGCTTTCTTT. Its protein product is CSALTGRGAFF.

This clone was seen a single time. The gene calls are TRBV28 and TRBJ2-7, with 8 bases that match TRBD1. J lost 8 bases, V lost 2 bases, and 11 bases had no gene match. The CDR3 spans 15 residues. Per the germline V gene, CDR1 is MDHEN and CDR2 is SYDVKM. The DNA for the CDR3 is TGTGCCAGCAGTTTAGGGCAGGGGGCGCAGGGTAAGCAGTACTTC. This sequence encodes CASSLGQGAQGKQYF.

This clone was observed a handful of times. The chain is built from TRBV19 and TRBJ2-7; D not resolved. Between the trimmed V and J ends, which lost 3 bases and 2 bases, there was a span of 11 bases. Germline-derived CDR1 and CDR2 are LNHDA and SQIVND (reference sequence). CDR3 size: 14 residues. The CDR3 DNA reads as TGTGCCAGTAGTATCTCCGCGGTCACCTACGAGCAGTACTTC. It is translated as CASSISAVTYEQYF.

In its sample, this clone was seen once. V gene TRBV2 combines with J gene TRBJ2-5; the match to TRBD2 covers 7 bases. CDR3 length: 14 amino acids. Losses at the gene ends were 1 base for V and 7 bases for J; bases not matched to a gene: 6. Germline CDR1 reads SNHLY; CDR2 reads FYNNEI. The CDR3 spells CASSEGGGRMTQYF. The CDR3 DNA reads TGTGCCAGCAGTGAAGGGGGAGGGCGAATGACCCAGTACTTC.

The rearrangement links TRBV24-1 to TRBJ2-3; possibly TRBD2 for D (6 bases). Germline lookup yields CDR1 KGHDR and CDR2 SFDVKD. The CDR3 has 15 residues. V gave up 5 bases and J gave up 0 bases, with 11 bases separating them. CDR3 coding DNA: TGTGCCACCAGTGCGGGCGGGGATAGCACAGATACGCAGTATTTT. Translated, it gives CATSAGGDSTDTQYF.

Points on this clone: Relative to the germline gene, one junction end is altered; a read error may explain this. The rearrangement joins TRBV18 to TRBJ2-2; TRBD2 agrees at 9 bases. Germline V CDR1 and CDR2: KGHSH, LQKENI. CDR3 size: 16 residues. The CDR3 here is CASSPQAGGPHGELFF. The DNA of the CDR3 is TGTGCCAGCTCGCCACAGGCGGGAGGGCCCCACGGGGAGCTGTTTTTT.

The chain links TRBV5-1 to TRBJ1-1; D may be TRBD1 (5 bases). This CDR3 is built from 14 residues. V lost 0 bases to trimming and J lost 5 bases, with 11 bases between them. From germline, CDR1 is SGHRS and CDR2 YFSETQ. The CDR3 region has the DNA TGCGCCAGCAGCTTGGGGGCAGGGAAAACTGAAGCTTTCTTT. This translates into CASSLGAGKTEAFF. Complete variable domain (other parts from reference TRBV5-1 and TRBJ1-1): KAGVTQTPRYLIKTRGQQVTLSCSPISGHRSVSWYQQTPGQGLQFLFEYFSETQRNKGNFPGRFSGRQFSNSRSEMNVSTLELGDSALYLCASSLGAGKTEAFFGQGTRLTVV.

The rearrangement joins TRBV4-1 to TRBJ1-5; TRBD1 agrees at 7 bases. This CDR3 region has 14 residues. Germline V gene lookup returns CDR1 MGHRA and CDR2 YSYEKL. Trimming removed 4 bases from V and 2 bases from J; junction bases left unmatched: 2. CDR3 in amino acids: CASSPTGGNQPQHF. The CDR3 DNA is TGCGCCAGCAGCCCCACAGGGGGCAATCAGCCCCAGCATTTT.

V gene TRBV7-9 combines with J gene TRBJ2-1; perhaps TRBD1 as D (5 bases). Germline CDR1 is SEHNR and CDR2 is FQNEAQ (reference sequence). V gave up 5 bases and J gave up 9 bases, with 17 bases separating them. CDR3 length: 14 amino acids. The CDR3 region is CASSEVRAWGEQFF. CDR3 coding DNA: TGTGCCAGCAGCGAGGTCAGGGCCTGGGGTGAGCAGTTCTTC.